The TCR beta chain described here comes from a study of blood T cell repertoires in COVID-19. Study-level background: T cells, B-cell-depleted T cells, or PBMCs provided the cDNA or gDNA that served as material.

For recovered donors of Cohort 3, there were two negative PCRs, clearance, or symptom resolution. This clone was detected only a few times. The data were produced by immunoSEQ multiplex PCR, yet TCRdb's version contains in-frame clones alone and is incomplete. The table lists roughly 500,000 clones, 88% of them singletons, with approximately 2% in the top ten. The sequenced sample consisted of PBMCs or T cells enriched from blood (not recorded which). The receptor's source is a middle-aged woman who had recovered from COVID-19.

CDR3 protein: CASSHGQGVNEQYF. Written as DNA, the CDR3 is TGCGCCAGCAGCCATGGACAGGGGGTAAACGAGCAGTACTTC. The rearrangement joins TRBV4-1 to TRBJ2-7; 10 positions match TRBD1. V dropped 3 bases and J dropped 5; count of bases not matched to a gene: 4. CDR1 is MGHRA, CDR2 YSYEKL, per germline. The CDR3 contains 14 residues.